This TCR beta chain was identified in a study of spatial heterogeneity in lung cancer. Study-wide points: In blood, ubiquitous expanded tumor TCRs appeared more at resection than follow-up.

The CDR3 has 14 residues. The ends were cut back, 4 bases at V and 3 bases at J, with 10 bases in the middle. The germline V gene encodes CDR1 LGHDT and CDR2 YNNKEL (reference sequence). As regards this clonotype: Its antigen is not identified.

The time point denotes: sample taken at primary tumor resection. Material for sequencing was whole RNA from tumor, nontumor lung or frozen PBMC, left unsorted. MiXCR, run by TCRdb on the 5' RACE reads, gives a single entry per CDR3 protein. The sample includes under 75,000 distinct CDR3 sequences, roughly 7.9% of them seen just once. The sequencing here drew on PBMCs, taken at surgery. The chain carries TRBV3-1 and TRBJ1-5; D gene uncertain. This TCR was sampled from a female donor with early-stage non-small cell lung cancer. CDR3 protein: CASSLGPFNQPQHF. The CDR3 DNA follows: TGTGCCAGCAGCCTCGGGCCTTTCAATCAGCCCCAGCATTTT.